The entry that follows covers one TCR beta chain sequence. Its target is unknown. CDR1 is SGHTA and CDR2 is FQGNSA in the germline V gene. V lost 1 base, J lost 7 bases, and 5 bases stayed unmatched. The length of the CDR3 is 15 residues. This sample stems from a study of cytomegalovirus exposure and HLA in healthy donors. The PCR ran on 60 Vbeta and 13 Jbeta primers. TCRdb keeps only in-frame clones here, not all; method: immunoSEQ multiplex PCR. The data contain tens of thousands of clones, approximately 78% of them seen just once; the ten biggest clones take up around 9.7%. Study-level results: In a later analysis, TCR beta V- and J-gene trimming was associated with a missense DCLRE1C variant. At a 0.05 false discovery rate, a later analysis found about 17,000 TCR beta sequences to be associated with HLA alleles. Most TCR sequences were seen very rarely across donors, but some public TCRs occurred in many.

This clonotype originated in a man in his forties or fifties in good health and CMV-seronegative. The sequencing sample was made of PBMCs. The chain recombines TRBV7-2 with TRBJ1-2, with TRBD1 identical over 11 bases. The CDR3 here is CASSLGGQGAIGYTF. CDR3 sequence (DNA): TGTGCCAGCAGCTTAGGTGGACAGGGGGCGATTGGCTACACCTTC. The full variable domain, its missing parts supplied by reference TRBV7-2 and TRBJ1-2, is GAGVSQSPSNKVTEKGKDVELRCDPISGHTALYWYRQSLGQGLEFLIYFQGNSAPDKSGLPSDRFSAERTGGSVSTLTIQRTQQEDSAVYLCASSLGGQGAIGYTFGSGTRLTVV.